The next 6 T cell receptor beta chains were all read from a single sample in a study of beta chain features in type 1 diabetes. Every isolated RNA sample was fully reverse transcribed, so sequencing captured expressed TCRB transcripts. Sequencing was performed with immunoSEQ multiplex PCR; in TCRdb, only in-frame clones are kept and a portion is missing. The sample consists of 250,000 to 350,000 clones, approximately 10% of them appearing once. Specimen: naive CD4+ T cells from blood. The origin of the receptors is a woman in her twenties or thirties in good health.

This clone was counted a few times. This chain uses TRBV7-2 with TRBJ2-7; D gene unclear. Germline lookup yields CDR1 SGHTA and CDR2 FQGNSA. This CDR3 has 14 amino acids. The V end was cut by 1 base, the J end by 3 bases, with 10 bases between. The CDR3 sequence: CASSLGTTFYEQYF. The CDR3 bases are TGTGCCAGCAGCTTAGGAACGACTTTCTACGAGCAGTACTTC.

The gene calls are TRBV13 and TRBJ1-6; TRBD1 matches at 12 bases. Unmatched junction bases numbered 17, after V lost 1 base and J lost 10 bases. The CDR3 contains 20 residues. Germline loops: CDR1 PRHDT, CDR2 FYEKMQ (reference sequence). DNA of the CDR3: TGTGCCAGCAGCTTAGTGGCCGGGACAGGGGGCGCGTCGTCCGTCTCACCCCTCCACTTT. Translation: CASSLVAGTGGASSVSPLHF.

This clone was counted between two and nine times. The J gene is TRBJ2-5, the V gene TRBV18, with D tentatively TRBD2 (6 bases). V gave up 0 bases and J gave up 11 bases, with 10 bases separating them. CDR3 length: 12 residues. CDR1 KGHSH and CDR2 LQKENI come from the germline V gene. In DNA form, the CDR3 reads TGTGCCAGCTCACCACCGGGAGGTGAGCAGTACTTC. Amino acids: CASSPPGGEQYF.

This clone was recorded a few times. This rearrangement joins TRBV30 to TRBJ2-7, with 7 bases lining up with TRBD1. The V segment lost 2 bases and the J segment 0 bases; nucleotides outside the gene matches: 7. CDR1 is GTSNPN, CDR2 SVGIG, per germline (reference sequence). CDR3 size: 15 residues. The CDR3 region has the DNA TGTGCCTGGAGTATAATTCACAGGGGCTCCTACGAGCAGTACTTC. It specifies CAWSIIHRGSYEQYF. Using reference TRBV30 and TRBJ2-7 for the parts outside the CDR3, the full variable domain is SQTIHQWPATLVQPVGSPLSLECTVEGTSNPNLYWYRQAAGRGLQLLFYSVGIGQISSEVPQNLSASRPQDRQFILSSKKLLLSDSGFYLCAWSIIHRGSYEQYFGPGTRLTVT.

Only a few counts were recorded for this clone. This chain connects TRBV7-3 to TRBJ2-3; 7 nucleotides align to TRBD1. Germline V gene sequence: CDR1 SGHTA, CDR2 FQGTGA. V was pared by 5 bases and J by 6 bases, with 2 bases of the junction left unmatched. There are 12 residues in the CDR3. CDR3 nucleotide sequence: TGTGCCAGCAGCCCACAGGGGGATACGCAGTATTTT. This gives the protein CASSPQGDTQYF.

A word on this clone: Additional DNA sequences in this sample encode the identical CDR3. CDR3 sequence: CASSLGLANTGELFF. The CDR3 nucleotides read TGTGCCAGCAGCTTAGGTCTAGCGAACACCGGGGAGCTGTTTTTT. The genes are TRBV7-2 and TRBJ2-2, with D uncertain. V shed 1 base and J shed 0 bases, with 6 bases lying between them. Germline CDR1 SGHTA, CDR2 FQGNSA. The CDR3 spans 15 residues. Filled out from reference TRBV7-2 and TRBJ2-2, the complete variable domain reads GAGVSQSPSNKVTEKGKDVELRCDPISGHTALYWYRQSLGQGLEFLIYFQGNSAPDKSGLPSDRFSAERTGGSVSTLTIQRTQQEDSAVYLCASSLGLANTGELFFGEGSRLTVL.